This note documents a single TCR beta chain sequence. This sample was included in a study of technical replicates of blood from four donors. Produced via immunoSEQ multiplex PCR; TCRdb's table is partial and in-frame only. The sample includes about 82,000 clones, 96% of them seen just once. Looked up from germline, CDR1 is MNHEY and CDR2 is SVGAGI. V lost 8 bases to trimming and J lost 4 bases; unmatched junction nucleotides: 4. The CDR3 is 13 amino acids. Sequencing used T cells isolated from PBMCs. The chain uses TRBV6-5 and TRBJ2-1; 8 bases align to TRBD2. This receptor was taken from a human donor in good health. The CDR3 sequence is CASREGGYNEQFF. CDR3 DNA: TGTGCCAGCCGGGAGGGGGGATACAATGAGCAGTTCTTC.